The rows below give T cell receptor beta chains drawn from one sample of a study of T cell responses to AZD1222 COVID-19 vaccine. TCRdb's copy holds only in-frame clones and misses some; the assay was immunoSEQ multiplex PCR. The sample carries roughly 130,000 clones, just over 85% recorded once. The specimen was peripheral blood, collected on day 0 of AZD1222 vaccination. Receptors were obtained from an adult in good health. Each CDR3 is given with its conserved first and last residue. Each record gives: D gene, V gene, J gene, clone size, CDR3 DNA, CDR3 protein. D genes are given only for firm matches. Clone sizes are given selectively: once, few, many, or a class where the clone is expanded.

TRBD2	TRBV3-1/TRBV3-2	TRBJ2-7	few	TGTGCCAGCAGCCCTGGAAGCGGGAGGGCCTACGAGCAGTACTTC	CASSPGSGRAYEQYF
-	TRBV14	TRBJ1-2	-	TGTGCCAGCAGCCAAGCCGGATACTATGGCTACACCTTC	CASSQAGYYGYTF
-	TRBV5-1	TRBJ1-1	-	TGCGCCAGCAGCTTCAATCGGAATACTGAAGCTTTCTTT	CASSFNRNTEAFF
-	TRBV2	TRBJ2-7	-	TGTGCCAGCAGCGGGGACGGATTATACTACGAGCAGTACTTC	CASSGDGLYYEQYF
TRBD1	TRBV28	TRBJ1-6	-	TGTGCCAGCAGTTTATCAGGGGGGGATTCACCCCTCCACTTT	CASSLSGGDSPLHF
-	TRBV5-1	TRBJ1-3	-	TGCGCCAGCAGCTTGGAAATTACATCTGGAAACACCATATATTTT	CASSLEITSGNTIYF
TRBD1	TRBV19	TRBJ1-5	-	TGTGCCAGTAGTATTTTGACAGGGGACAATCAGCCCCAGCATTTT	CASSILTGDNQPQHF
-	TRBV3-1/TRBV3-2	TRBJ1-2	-	TGTGCCAGCAGCCAAAGCTTGGGACGGATTAACTATGGCTACACCTTC	CASSQSLGRINYGYTF
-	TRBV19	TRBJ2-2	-	TGTGCCAGTAGTATAAGTTCCCTGGGCACCGGGGAGCTGTTTTTT	CASSISSLGTGELFF
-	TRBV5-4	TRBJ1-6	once	TGTGCCAGCAGCCCGCCGGGGCGGGGCGGGGTTAATTCACCCCTCCACTTT	CASSPPGRGGVNSPLHF
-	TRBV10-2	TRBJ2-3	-	TGCGCCAGCAGTCCAACCACAGATACGCAGTATTTT	CASSPTTDTQYF
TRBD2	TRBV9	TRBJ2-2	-	TGTGCCAGCAGCGGAACTAGCGGGGGGTGGACCGGGGAGCTGTTTTTT	CASSGTSGGWTGELFF
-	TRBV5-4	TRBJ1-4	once	TGTGCCAGCAGCACGGAGGTTTCGGCTGAAAAACTGTTTTTT	CASSTEVSAEKLFF
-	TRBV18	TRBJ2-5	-	TGTGCCAGCTCACCACGGGGGGACGCGTACCAAGAGACCCAGTACTTC	CASSPRGDAYQETQYF
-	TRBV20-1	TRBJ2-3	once	TGCAGTGCTAGTAGCGTTACAGATACGCAGTATTTT	CSASSVTDTQYF
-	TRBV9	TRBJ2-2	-	TGTGCCAGCAGCGTGGGACAATTGGGGACCACCGGGGAGCTGTTTTTT	CASSVGQLGTTGELFF
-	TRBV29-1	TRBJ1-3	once	TGCAGCGTTGTATCAGGGGACTGGAACACCATATATTTT	CSVVSGDWNTIYF
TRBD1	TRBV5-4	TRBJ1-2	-	TGTGCCAGCAGCTTCCAAGGACAGGCCTCTAACTATGGCTACACCTTC	CASSFQGQASNYGYTF
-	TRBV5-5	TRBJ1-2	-	TGTGCCAGCAGCTTGGGACAGAATAACTATGGCTACACCTTC	CASSLGQNNYGYTF
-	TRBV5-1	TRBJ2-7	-	TGCGCCAGCAGCCCCCTCCAACAGGGAGGCTCCTACGAGCAGTACTTC	CASSPLQQGGSYEQYF
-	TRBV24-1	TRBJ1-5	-	TGTGCCACCAGTGCAGGGCGCGGAGGCAATCAGCCCCAGCATTTT	CATSAGRGGNQPQHF
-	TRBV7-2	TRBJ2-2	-	TGTGCCAGCAGCGAACAGGGTTTCCGGGAGCTGTTTTTT	CASSEQGFRELFF
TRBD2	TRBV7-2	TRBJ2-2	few	TGTGCCAGCAGCTCGGCAAGCGGGAGCGCTACCGGGGAGCTGTTTTTT	CASSSASGSATGELFF